Detailed here is one T cell receptor (beta chain). Its antigen is as yet unknown. Sequencing used immunoSEQ multiplex PCR; TCRdb keeps in-frame clones, though not all of them. The sample consists of about 99,000 clones, more than 85% of them appearing once. Germline V gene lookup returns CDR1 MDHEN and CDR2 SYDVKM. CDR3 length: 16 amino acids. Trimming cost V 7 bases and J 6 bases; bases outside gene matches: 13. The data were obtained in a study of OX40 agonist ivuxolimab in advanced cancers. Study-wide points: Patients who responded partially at 0.1-3.0 mg/kg showed clonal expansion ranking among the lowest.

The source is an adult with an advanced solid tumor such as melanoma, head and neck, liver or kidney cancer. The V call is TRBV28, the J call TRBJ2-1, with 9 bases lining up with TRBD2. Source: CD4+ or CD8+ T cells sorted from blood, taken in a trial of the OX40 agonist ivuxolimab. Here the CDR3 reads CASNHLAGAVSNEQFF. CDR3 bases: TGTGCCAGCAACCACTTAGCGGGAGCTGTTTCCAATGAGCAGTTCTTC.